This is a list of T cell receptor beta chains from one sample in a study of cytomegalovirus exposure and HLA in healthy donors. Profiling relied on immunoSEQ multiplex PCR, and the TCRdb table lists in-frame clones only, not all of them. Here the sample spans roughly 93,000 clones, approximately 79% being singletons. The specimen was PBMCs. These receptors all come from a male donor in good health and CMV-seronegative. Both conserved end residues are part of each CDR3. D genes are given only for firm matches. Only part of the rows carry a size: once, few, many, or a class if the clone is expanded.

>TRBJ2-7|TRBD2|.|TRBV27
TGTGCCAGTACCATCGGGGGGGCGTTTATTCACGAGCAGTACTTC
CASTIGGAFIHEQYF
>TRBJ2-7|TRBD2|.|TRBV7-7
TGTGCTAGCAGCTTTTTACATTACTTAACCCCCGGACTAGCGGGAGGGATCTACGAGCAGTACTTC
CASSFLHYLTPGLAGGIYEQYF
>TRBJ2-7|.|.|TRBV11-2
TGTGCCAGCAGCCCCCACGGGTCCTCCTACGAGCAGTACTTC
CASSPHGSSYEQYF
>TRBJ2-5|TRBD1|.|TRBV10-3
TGTGCCATTGCACCCGGGACAGAAGGGGAGACCCAGTACTTC
CAIAPGTEGETQYF
>TRBJ2-7|.|.|TRBV28
TGTGCCAGCAGTTTAAGGGGGGGTTACGAGCAGTACTTC
CASSLRGGYEQYF
>TRBJ2-2|TRBD2|.|TRBV7-7
TGTGCTAGCAGCCCCACCATGGGGCTAGCGGGAGGCCGGGGACCCGGGGAGCTGTTTTTT
CASSPTMGLAGGRGPGELFF
>TRBJ2-7|.|.|TRBV7-2
TGTGCCAGCAGCCCCCATCGACCCGGGAGCTACGAGCAGTACTTC
CASSPHRPGSYEQYF
>TRBJ2-1|.|.|TRBV30
TGTGCCTGGAGTGGGTGGGAGGTGCAGAATGAGCAGTTCTTC
CAWSGWEVQNEQFF
>TRBJ2-7|.|.|TRBV7-2
TGTGCCAGCAGCGGCGTGGAGGGTTCCGCCTACGAGCAGTACTTC
CASSGVEGSAYEQYF
>TRBJ1-5|.|.|TRBV27
TGTGCCAGCAGTTTACCGTATCGGGGCAATCAGCCCCAGCATTTT
CASSLPYRGNQPQHF
>TRBJ2-2|.|few|TRBV2
TGTGCCAGCGGGCGGGTTAACCCGAACACCGGGGAGCTGTTTTTT
CASGRVNPNTGELFF
>TRBJ1-2|TRBD1|once|TRBV27
TGTGCCAGCAGACCCGGGACAGGTCATGGCTACACCTTC
CASRPGTGHGYTF
>TRBJ2-5|.|.|TRBV21-1
TGTGCCAGCAGCCTAAAAGCGGGACTAGCGGGAGGGCCGGGTCTCCTTAAAGAGACCCAGTACTTC
CASSLKAGLAGGPGLLKETQYF
>TRBJ2-1|TRBD2|.|TRBV7-9
TGTGCCAGCAGGCCTACCGGGACTAGCGTCTTCCTACGGGACAATGAGCAGTTCTTC
CASRPTGTSVFLRDNEQFF
>TRBJ2-2|TRBD2|medium-sized|TRBV6-4
TGTGCCAGCAGTGAAGCGGGAGCGAACACCGGGGAGCTGTTTTTT
CASSEAGANTGELFF
>TRBJ1-2|TRBD1|.|TRBV11-2
TGTGCCAGCAGCTTTACAGGGGGCGATGGCTACACCTTC
CASSFTGGDGYTF
>TRBJ2-1|TRBD2|.|TRBV11-3
TGTGCCAGCAGCACGGGACTAGCCCTCTCCTACAATGAGCAGTTCTTC
CASSTGLALSYNEQFF
>TRBJ2-1|.|.|TRBV4-1
TGCGCCAGCAGCCCCCGGGACTGGGATAGTGAGCAGTTCTTC
CASSPRDWDSEQFF
>TRBJ1-2|.|.|TRBV29-1
TGCAGCGTTGAGATTAGAGCGAGGGACTATGGCTACACCTTC
CSVEIRARDYGYTF
>TRBJ2-3|.|.|TRBV11-3
TGTGCCAGCAGCTTAGACCAGGGTTGGGGCACAGATACGCAGTATTTT
CASSLDQGWGTDTQYF
>TRBJ1-1|.|.|TRBV6-4
TGTGCCAGCAGTGACTCAGGGGAGAACACTGAAGCTTTCTTT
CASSDSGENTEAFF
>TRBJ2-7|TRBD2|.|TRBV28
TGTGCCAGCGGGGGACTAGCGCATACCACCTACGAGCAGTACTTC
CASGGLAHTTYEQYF
>TRBJ1-5|TRBD1|.|TRBV28
TGTGCCAGCAGGCGACAGGGGGGAGGTCAGCCCCAGCATTTT
CASRRQGGGQPQHF
>TRBJ2-6|.|.|TRBV7-8
TGTGCCAGCAGCCTAAATGGACGGAGCTCTGGGGCCAACGTTCTGACTTTC
CASSLNGRSSGANVLTF
>TRBJ2-7|TRBD2|.|TRBV7-3
TGTGCCAGCAGCATACTAGCGGGGAGCTCCTACGAGCAGTACTTC
CASSILAGSSYEQYF
>TRBJ1-5|TRBD1|.|TRBV6-5
TGTGCCAGCAGGGGACAGGGCGGAAATCAGCCCCAGCATTTT
CASRGQGGNQPQHF
>TRBJ1-4|.|.|TRBV30
TGTGCCTGGAGTGTACTTGGGGAAGGGCGGGATGAAAAACTGTTTTTT
CAWSVLGEGRDEKLFF
>TRBJ2-5|TRBD2|.|TRBV7-2
TGTGCCAGCAGCTTAGGTCTAGCGGGAGGTGGAGAGACCCAGTACTTC
CASSLGLAGGGETQYF
>TRBJ1-4|.|.|TRBV28
TGTGCCAGCAACGGAGGGAATGAAAAACTGTTTTTT
CASNGGNEKLFF
>TRBJ1-1|.|.|TRBV5-4
TGTGCCAGCAGCCAACAGAACAGGGTCGGAACTGAAGCTTTCTTT
CASSQQNRVGTEAFF
>TRBJ1-1|.|.|TRBV30
TGTGCCTGGAGTGGGGGGGGGCGAATGGACACTGAAGCTTTCTTT
CAWSGGGRMDTEAFF
>TRBJ2-7|.|once|TRBV29-1
TGCAGCGTTGAAGGACAAGGGGTAGCCTCCTACGAGCAGTACTTC
CSVEGQGVASYEQYF
>TRBJ2-7|TRBD1|few|TRBV2
TGTGCCAGCAGAGGGGACAGGTTAGCCTACGAGCAGTACTTC
CASRGDRLAYEQYF
>TRBJ2-5|.|.|TRBV4-3
TGCGCCAGCAGCCAAGATCGAGCGTCGGAGACCCAGTACTTC
CASSQDRASETQYF
>TRBJ2-3|TRBD2|.|TRBV9
TGTGCCAGCAGCACAGGGACTAGCGGGAGTACAGATACGCAGTATTTT
CASSTGTSGSTDTQYF
>TRBJ2-1|TRBD2|.|TRBV5-5
TGTGCCAGCAGCTTGACTAGCGGGGTTGAGCAGTTCTTC
CASSLTSGVEQFF
>TRBJ1-1|TRBD1|.|TRBV19
TGTGCCAGTAGTATTGGGACAGGGACGGAAGCTTTCTTT
CASSIGTGTEAFF
>TRBJ1-2|TRBD1|few|TRBV27
TGTGCCAGCAGTCCGGGGACAGGGGTAGGCTACACCTTC
CASSPGTGVGYTF
>TRBJ2-1|TRBD2|.|TRBV5-4
TGTGCCAGCAGCTCCGTTAGCGGGTTTGCCTACAATGAGCAGTTCTTC
CASSSVSGFAYNEQFF
>TRBJ2-4|.|.|TRBV30
TGTGCCTGGACGAGCGGTACCAAAAACATTCAGTACTTC
CAWTSGTKNIQYF
>TRBJ2-5|TRBD2|.|TRBV11-3
TGTGCCAGCAGCCTAGGGACTAGCGGGAAAGAGACCCAGTACTTC
CASSLGTSGKETQYF
>TRBJ2-7|.|.|TRBV18
TGTGCCAGCTCACTAGCACAGGGAACCTACGAGCAGTACTTC
CASSLAQGTYEQYF
>TRBJ2-7|TRBD1|.|TRBV5-6
TGTGCCAGCAGCTTTCTCGGCGACAGGGTCCCCTACGAGCAGTACTTC
CASSFLGDRVPYEQYF
>TRBJ1-1|.|.|TRBV5-1
TGCGCCAGCAGCTTTGGGGGGACTGAAGCTTTCTTT
CASSFGGTEAFF
>TRBJ1-2|TRBD1|.|TRBV18
TGTGCCAGCTCTGGACAGGGGAGAAACTATGGCTACACCTTC
CASSGQGRNYGYTF
>TRBJ2-1|.|.|TRBV13
TGTGCCAGCAGCTTAGGGTTAGACTACAATGAGCAGTTCTTC
CASSLGLDYNEQFF
>TRBJ2-5|.|.|TRBV7-6
TGTGCCAGCAGCAACGCCCCGCAGGGTGATCCAGAGACCCAGTACTTC
CASSNAPQGDPETQYF
>TRBJ2-2|TRBD2|.|TRBV9
TGTGCCAGCAGCGTAAAACTAGCGGGAGTTCCCGGGGAGCTGTTTTTT
CASSVKLAGVPGELFF
>TRBJ1-2|.|once|TRBV15
TGTGCCACCAGGGGGCCCCGGTTGGACTATGGCTACACCTTC
CATRGPRLDYGYTF
>TRBJ1-1|TRBD1|.|TRBV28
TGTGCCAGCAGTAGCGACAGGGGATGGAGCACTGAAGCTTTCTTT
CASSSDRGWSTEAFF
>TRBJ2-1|.|.|TRBV27
TGTGCCAGCAGTGCACCAGGGTTCCCCAACAATGAGCAGTTCTTC
CASSAPGFPNNEQFF
>TRBJ2-2|TRBD2|.|TRBV2
TGTGCCAGCAGCCCCACGGGGGGGATGAACACCGGGGAGCTGTTTTTT
CASSPTGGMNTGELFF
>TRBJ2-1|.|few|TRBV30
TGTGCTCGGACCGGGGAGACGGATTCCTACAATGAGCAGTTCTTC
CARTGETDSYNEQFF
>TRBJ2-7|TRBD2|.|TRBV9
TGTGCCAGCAGCGGAACCGGGACTAGCACTGCCGAGCAGTACTTC
CASSGTGTSTAEQYF
>TRBJ1-1|.|.|TRBV9
TGTGCCAGCAGCGTAGTGGACACGGGGAACACTGAAGCTTTCTTT
CASSVVDTGNTEAFF
>TRBJ1-1|TRBD1|.|TRBV5-1
TGCGCCAGCAGCACGTCGTCCGGGACAGGGATCACTGAAGCTTTCTTT
CASSTSSGTGITEAFF
>TRBJ1-1|.|.|TRBV18
TGTGCCAGCTCACCACCCAACAGCATGAACACTGAAGCTTTCTTT
CASSPPNSMNTEAFF
>TRBJ2-2|.|.|TRBV27
TGTGCCAGCCCTAGGGGGTTCGGGGAGCTGTTTTTT
CASPRGFGELFF
>TRBJ2-1|.|.|TRBV27
TGTGCCAGCACCACAGGGTGGGGTGAGCAGTTCTTC
CASTTGWGEQFF